One T cell receptor (beta chain) is described in this entry. Its antigen is undetermined. The data stem from a study of T cell repertoires in cytomegalovirus infection. Germline values: CDR1 SEHNR, CDR2 FQNEAQ (reference sequence). V gave up 6 bases and J gave up 3 bases; unmatched junction bases: 5. This CDR3 comprises 15 residues. MiXCR was run by TCRdb on the reads, yielding one entry per CDR3 protein. The sample lists around 81,000 distinct CDR3 sequences; 40% were seen once. This clonotype was sampled from a human donor in good health (CMV status not recorded). Some clones in this sample may be carry-over from other donors' samples. The source material was CD8+ T cells from cultured PBMCs, sampled from culture after CMV antigen stimulation. The genes are TRBV7-9 and TRBJ2-5, with 12 positions matching TRBD2. The CDR3 DNA follows: TGTGCCAGCAGACGACTAGCGGGGGCTAAAGAGACCCAGTACTTC. Its translation is CASRRLAGAKETQYF.